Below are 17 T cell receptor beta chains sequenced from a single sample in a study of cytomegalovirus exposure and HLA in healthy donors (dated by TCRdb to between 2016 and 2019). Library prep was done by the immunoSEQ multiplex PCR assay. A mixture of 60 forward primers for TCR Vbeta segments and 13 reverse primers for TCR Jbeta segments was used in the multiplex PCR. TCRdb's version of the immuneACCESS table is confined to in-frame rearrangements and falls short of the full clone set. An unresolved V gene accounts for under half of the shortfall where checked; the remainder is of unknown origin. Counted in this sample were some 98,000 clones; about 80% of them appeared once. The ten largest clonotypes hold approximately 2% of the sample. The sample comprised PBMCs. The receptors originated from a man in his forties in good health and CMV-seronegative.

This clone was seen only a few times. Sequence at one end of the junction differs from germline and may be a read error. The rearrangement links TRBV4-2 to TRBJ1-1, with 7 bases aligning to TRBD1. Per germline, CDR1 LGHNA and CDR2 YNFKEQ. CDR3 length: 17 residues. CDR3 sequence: CASSQGIPGQLNTEAFF. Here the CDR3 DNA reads TGTGCCAGCAGCCAAGGAATCCCGGGACAGTTGAATACTGAAGCTTTCTTT.

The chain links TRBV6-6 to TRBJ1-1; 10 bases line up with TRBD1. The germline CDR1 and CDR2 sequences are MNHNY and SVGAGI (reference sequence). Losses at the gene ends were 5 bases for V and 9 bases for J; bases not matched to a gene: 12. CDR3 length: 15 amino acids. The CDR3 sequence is CASSPDPGQGIQAFF. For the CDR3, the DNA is TGTGCCAGCAGTCCTGATCCGGGACAGGGGATTCAAGCTTTCTTT.

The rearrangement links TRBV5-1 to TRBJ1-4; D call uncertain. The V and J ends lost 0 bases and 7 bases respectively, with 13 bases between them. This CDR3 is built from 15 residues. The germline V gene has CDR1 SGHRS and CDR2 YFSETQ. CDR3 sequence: CASSLATVGGEKLFF. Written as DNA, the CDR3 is TGCGCCAGCAGCTTGGCCACAGTTGGAGGTGAAAAACTGTTTTTT. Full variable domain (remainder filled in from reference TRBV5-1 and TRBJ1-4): KAGVTQTPRYLIKTRGQQVTLSCSPISGHRSVSWYQQTPGQGLQFLFEYFSETQRNKGNFPGRFSGRQFSNSRSEMNVSTLELGDSALYLCASSLATVGGEKLFFGSGTQLSVL.

In nucleotides, the CDR3 is TGTGCCAGCAGCTTTTTCAGGGATTACACCGGGGAGCTGTTTTTT. This encodes CASSFFRDYTGELFF. The chain is built from TRBV7-2 and TRBJ2-2, with a tentative D call TRBD1 (5 bases). This CDR3 contains 15 residues. From germline, CDR1 is SGHTA and CDR2 FQGNSA. Trimming pared 3 bases from V and 3 bases from J, leaving 11 bases between.

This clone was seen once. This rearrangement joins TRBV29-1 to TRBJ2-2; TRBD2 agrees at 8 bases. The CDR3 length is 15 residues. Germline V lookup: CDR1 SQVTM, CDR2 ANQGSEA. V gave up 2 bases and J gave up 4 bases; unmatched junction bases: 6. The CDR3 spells CSVEPRLAITGELFF. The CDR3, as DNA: TGCAGCGTTGAACCCCGACTAGCGATCACCGGGGAGCTGTTTTTT.

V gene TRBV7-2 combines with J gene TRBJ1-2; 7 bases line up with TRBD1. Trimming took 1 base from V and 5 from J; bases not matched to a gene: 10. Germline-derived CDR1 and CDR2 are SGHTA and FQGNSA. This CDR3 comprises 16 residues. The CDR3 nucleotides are TGTGCCAGCAGCTTAGAGCCTTCGGGACAGATTTATGGCTACACCTTC. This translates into CASSLEPSGQIYGYTF.

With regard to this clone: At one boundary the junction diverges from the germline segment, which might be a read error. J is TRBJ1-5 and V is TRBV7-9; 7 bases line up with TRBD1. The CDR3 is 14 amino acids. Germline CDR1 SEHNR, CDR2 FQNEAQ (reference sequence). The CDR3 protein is CSSSSTGPGQPQHF. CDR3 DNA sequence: TGTTCCAGCAGTTCGACAGGGCCGGGGCAGCCCCAGCATTTT.

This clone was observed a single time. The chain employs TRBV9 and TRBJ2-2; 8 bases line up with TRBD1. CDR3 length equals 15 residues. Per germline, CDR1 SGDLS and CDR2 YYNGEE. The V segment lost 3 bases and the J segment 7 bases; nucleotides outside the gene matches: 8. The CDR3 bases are TGTGCCAGCAGCGAGCATACAGGGGGTGGCGGGGAGCTGTTTTTT. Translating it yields CASSEHTGGGGELFF.

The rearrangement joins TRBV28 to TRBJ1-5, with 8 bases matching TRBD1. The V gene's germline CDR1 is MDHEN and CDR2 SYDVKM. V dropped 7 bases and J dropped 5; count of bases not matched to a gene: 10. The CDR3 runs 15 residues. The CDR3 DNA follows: TGTGCCAGCAAAAAGGACAGGGAACGTGATCAGCCCCAGCATTTT. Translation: CASKKDRERDQPQHF.

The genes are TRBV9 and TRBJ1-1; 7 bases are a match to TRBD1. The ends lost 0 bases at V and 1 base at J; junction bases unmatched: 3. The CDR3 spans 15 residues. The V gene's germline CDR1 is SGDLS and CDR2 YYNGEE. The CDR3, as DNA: TGTGCCAGCAGCGTAGCGCCAGGGGGGAACACTGAAGCTTTCTTT. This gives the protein CASSVAPGGNTEAFF.

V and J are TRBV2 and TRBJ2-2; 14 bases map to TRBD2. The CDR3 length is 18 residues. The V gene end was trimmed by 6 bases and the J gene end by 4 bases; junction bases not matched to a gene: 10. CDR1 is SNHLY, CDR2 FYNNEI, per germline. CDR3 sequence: CASRSRLAGGPVTGELFF. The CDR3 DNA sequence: TGTGCCAGCAGAAGTAGACTAGCGGGGGGGCCGGTCACCGGGGAGCTGTTTTTT. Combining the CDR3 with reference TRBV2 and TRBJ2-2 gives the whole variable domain EPEVTQTPSHQVTQMGQEVILRCVPISNHLYFYWYRQILGQKVEFLVSFYNNEISEKSEIFDDQFSVERPDGSNFTLKIRSTKLEDSAMYFCASRSRLAGGPVTGELFFGEGSRLTVL.

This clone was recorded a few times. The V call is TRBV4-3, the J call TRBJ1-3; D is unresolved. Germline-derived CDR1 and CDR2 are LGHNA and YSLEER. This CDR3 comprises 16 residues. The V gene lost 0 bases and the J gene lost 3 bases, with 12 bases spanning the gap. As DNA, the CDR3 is TGCGCCAGCAGCCAAGATCATGCGGGAGTTGGAAACACCATATATTTT. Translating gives CASSQDHAGVGNTIYF.

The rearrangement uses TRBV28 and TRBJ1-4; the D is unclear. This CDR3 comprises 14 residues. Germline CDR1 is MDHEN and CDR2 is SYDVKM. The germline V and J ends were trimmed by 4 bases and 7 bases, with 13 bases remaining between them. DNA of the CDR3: TGTGCCAGCAGTTGGACTCCATGGGGTGAAAAACTGTTTTTT. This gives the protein CASSWTPWGEKLFF.

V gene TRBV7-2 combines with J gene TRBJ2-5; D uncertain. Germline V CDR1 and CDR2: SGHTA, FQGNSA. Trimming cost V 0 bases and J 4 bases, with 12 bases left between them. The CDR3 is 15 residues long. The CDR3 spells CASSLAFRRGETQYF. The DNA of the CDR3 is TGTGCCAGCAGCTTAGCTTTTAGGAGAGGAGAGACCCAGTACTTC.

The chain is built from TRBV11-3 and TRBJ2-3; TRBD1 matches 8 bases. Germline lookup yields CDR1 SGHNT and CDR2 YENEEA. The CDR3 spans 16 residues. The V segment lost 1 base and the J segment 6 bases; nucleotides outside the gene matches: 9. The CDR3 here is CASSLGPPGGLDTQYF. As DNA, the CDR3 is TGTGCCAGCAGCTTAGGGCCTCCAGGGGGCTTGGATACGCAGTATTTT.

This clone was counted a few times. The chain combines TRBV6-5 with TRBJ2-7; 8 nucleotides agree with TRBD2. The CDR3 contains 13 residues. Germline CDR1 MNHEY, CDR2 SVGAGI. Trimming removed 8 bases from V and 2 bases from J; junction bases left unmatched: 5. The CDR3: CASGRAGAYEQYF. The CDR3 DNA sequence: TGTGCCAGCGGGCGAGCGGGGGCCTACGAGCAGTACTTC.

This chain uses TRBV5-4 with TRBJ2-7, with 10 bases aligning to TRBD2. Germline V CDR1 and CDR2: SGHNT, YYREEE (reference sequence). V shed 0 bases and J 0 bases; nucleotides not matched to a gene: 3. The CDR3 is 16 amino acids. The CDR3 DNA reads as TGTGCCAGCAGCTTGGCCGGGACTAGCGTCTCCTACGAGCAGTACTTC. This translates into CASSLAGTSVSYEQYF.